The 19 T cell receptor beta chains given below trace back to one sample, sequenced in a study of regulatory T cells in long-lasting Graves disease. For TCR beta, libraries came from iRepertoire HTBI primers and Arm-PCR of CDR3 regions. TCRdb fed the multiplex PCR reads into MiXCR, producing one record per CDR3 protein. Of fewer than 450,000 distinct CDR3 sequences in the sample, roughly a quarter were seen once. Time point meaning: persistent/refractory GD, antithyroid drugs over 5 years with positive TRAb. The TCR library was made from RNA extracted from PBMCs. The starting material was peripheral blood mononuclear cells (PBMCs), obtained when the disease was refractory, from a patient treated with antithyroid drugs. Source of these receptors: a female donor with Graves disease.

This chain joins TRBV7-2 and TRBJ2-2; no clear D. Germline values: CDR1 SGHTA, CDR2 FQGNSA. Trimming shortened V by 4 bases and J by 5 bases, and 20 bases separated the two germline ends. The CDR3 runs to 17 residues. In nucleotides, the CDR3 is TGTGCCAGCAGCTCAGACGCGAGACGGCAAACAACCGGGGAGCTGTTTTTT. Translation: CASSSDARRQTTGELFF. Full variable domain (outside the CDR3, taken from reference TRBV7-2 and TRBJ2-2): GAGVSQSPSNKVTEKGKDVELRCDPISGHTALYWYRQSLGQGLEFLIYFQGNSAPDKSGLPSDRFSAERTGGSVSTLTIQRTQQEDSAVYLCASSSDARRQTTGELFFGEGSRLTVL.

DNA of the CDR3: TGTGCCACCAGCAGGGGTCGTAACACTGAAGCTTTCTTT. Translation gives CATSRGRNTEAFF. The V gene is TRBV15, the J gene TRBJ1-1; D is undetermined. This CDR3 contains 13 residues. Between the trimmed V and J ends, which lost 3 bases and 2 bases, there was a span of 7 bases. Per germline, CDR1 LNHNV and CDR2 YYDKDF (reference sequence).

The chain is built from TRBV19 and TRBJ2-7, with a weak D call TRBD1 (5 bases). The CDR3 consists of 14 residues. Trimming removed 4 bases at V and 3 bases at J, with 13 bases between. Germline values: CDR1 LNHDA, CDR2 SQIVND (reference sequence). CDR3 DNA: TGTGCCAGTAGTACCGCCGCAGGGAACTACGAGCAGTACTTC. It encodes CASSTAAGNYEQYF.

The chain is built from TRBV19 and TRBJ1-2; D gene unclear. The CDR3 sequence is 15 residues long. V shed 4 bases and J shed 5 bases, with 17 bases lying between them. Germline V gene data show CDR1 as LNHDA and CDR2 as SQIVND (reference sequence). The CDR3 DNA reads as TGTGCCAGTAGTACGGGTCTGGCGGCGGGATATGGCTACACCTTC. It yields the protein CASSTGLAAGYGYTF.

This clonotype was observed many times. V and J are TRBV6-1 and TRBJ1-5; 7 nucleotides line up with TRBD1. The CDR3 extends over 14 amino acids. Germline-derived CDR1 and CDR2 are MNHNS and SASEGT. Germline trimming cut 6 bases from V and 4 bases from J; bases unmatched to any gene: 6. The CDR3: CASRRTGQNQPQHF. CDR3 nucleotides: TGTGCCAGCAGGCGGACAGGACAGAATCAGCCCCAGCATTTT.

The chain combines TRBV7-2 with TRBJ2-2; 8 bases align to TRBD2. This CDR3 has 15 amino acids. J lost 4 bases, V lost 4 bases, and 5 bases had no gene match. Per germline, CDR1 SGHTA and CDR2 FQGNSA. Written as DNA, the CDR3 is TGTGCCAGCAGCTGGAGCGGGAGTCGCACCGGGGAGCTGTTTTTT. It codes for CASSWSGSRTGELFF. Filled out from reference TRBV7-2 and TRBJ2-2, the complete variable domain reads GAGVSQSPSNKVTEKGKDVELRCDPISGHTALYWYRQSLGQGLEFLIYFQGNSAPDKSGLPSDRFSAERTGGSVSTLTIQRTQQEDSAVYLCASSWSGSRTGELFFGEGSRLTVL.

The V gene is TRBV7-9, the J gene TRBJ1-1, with 8 bases matching TRBD1. This CDR3 spans 17 amino acids. V shed 5 bases and J 4 bases; nucleotides not matched to a gene: 15. Germline V gene lookup returns CDR1 SEHNR and CDR2 FQNEAQ (reference sequence). The CDR3 is CASSPDRGEVGGTEAFF. The CDR3 DNA is TGTGCCAGCAGCCCCGACAGGGGAGAGGTTGGGGGCACTGAAGCTTTCTTT.

The table lists this clonotype with many counts. V usage is TRBV7-2 and J usage is TRBJ2-4; D gene ambiguous. CDR1 and CDR2 (germline): SGHTA, FQGNSA. The CDR3 is 13 amino acids. The germline V and J ends were trimmed by 5 bases and 5 bases, with 10 bases remaining between them. CDR3 DNA: TGTGCCAGCAGCCCCAAGGGTGAAAACATTCAGTACTTC. Protein sequence: CASSPKGENIQYF.

This clonotype was detected many times. The chain is built from TRBV7-8 and TRBJ2-7, with D unclear. Germline V gene sequence: CDR1 SGHVS, CDR2 FQNEAQ. CDR3 length: 13 residues. The V and J ends lost 1 base and 7 bases respectively, with 11 bases between them. The CDR3 region has the DNA TGTGCCAGCAGCTTAGAATTAATTGCAGAGCAGTACTTC. Protein: CASSLELIAEQYF.

This sequence joins TRBV28 and TRBJ2-3, with D perhaps TRBD2 (5 bases). Germline loops: CDR1 MDHEN, CDR2 SYDVKM. CDR3 size: 13 residues. V was clipped by 6 bases and J by 2 bases, with 9 bases between them. Here the CDR3 reads CASSHSATDTQYF. The CDR3 DNA follows: TGTGCCAGCAGCCATAGCGCCACAGATACGCAGTATTTT.

This clonotype was found a few times. The chain combines TRBV19 with TRBJ1-4; D gene uncertain. Germline V CDR1 and CDR2: LNHDA, SQIVND (reference sequence). Trimming left V 7 bases short and J 4 bases short, with 16 bases between. The CDR3 is made up of 15 amino acids. CDR3 protein: CASNLKQLNNEKLFF. The CDR3 DNA reads as TGTGCCAGTAATCTCAAACAGCTGAATAATGAAAAACTGTTTTTT. Drawing the rest from reference TRBV19 and TRBJ1-4, the complete variable domain is DGGITQSPKYLFRKEGQNVTLSCEQNLNHDAMYWYRQDPGQGLRLIYYSQIVNDFQKGDIAEGYSVSREKKESFPLTVTSAQKNPTAFYLCASNLKQLNNEKLFFGSGTQLSVL.

The genes are TRBV28 and TRBJ1-2; D ambiguous. Trimming left V 6 bases short and J 4 bases short, with 24 bases between. The germline V gene has CDR1 MDHEN and CDR2 SYDVKM. The CDR3 contains 17 residues. The CDR3 reads CASSPTHIWGTIYGYTF. The CDR3 region has the DNA TGTGCCAGCAGCCCTACCCATATTTGGGGAACTATCTATGGCTACACCTTC.

This clonotype was seen repeatedly, ten times or more. The CDR3 loop is CASSVPLPGQETQYF. Here the CDR3 DNA reads TGTGCCAGCAGTGTTCCTTTACCGGGACAAGAGACCCAGTACTTC. This chain links TRBV2 with TRBJ2-5, with D maybe TRBD2 (5 bases). The germline V gene encodes CDR1 SNHLY and CDR2 FYNNEI. CDR3 length equals 15 residues. V lost 4 bases and J lost 2, with 14 bases in between. The variable domain in full, with the rest retrieved from reference TRBV2 and TRBJ2-5, is EPEVTQTPSHQVTQMGQEVILRCVPISNHLYFYWYRQILGQKVEFLVSFYNNEISEKSEIFDDQFSVERPDGSNFTLKIRSTKLEDSAMYFCASSVPLPGQETQYFGPGTRLLVL.

This clonotype was seen many times. The chain couples TRBV7-6 to TRBJ2-1; 8 nucleotides line up with TRBD2. Germline CDR1 reads SGHVS; CDR2 reads FNYEAQ. V was pared by 8 bases and J by 1 base, with 7 bases of the junction left unmatched. This CDR3 contains 15 residues. The CDR3 spells CASQRLATSYNEQFF. The CDR3 DNA reads TGTGCCAGCCAACGACTAGCGACTTCCTACAATGAGCAGTTCTTC.

This clonotype was picked up a small number of times. The chain employs TRBV7-9 and TRBJ1-2; possible D gene TRBD1, 5 bases. The V gene lost 5 bases and the J gene lost 2 bases, with 12 bases spanning the gap. The CDR3 runs 14 residues. CDR1 is SEHNR, CDR2 FQNEAQ, per germline (reference sequence). CDR3 bases: TGTGCCAGCAGCCCGGGGGTAGTGAACTATGGCTACACCTTC. It yields the protein CASSPGVVNYGYTF.

V is TRBV9 and J is TRBJ2-7; 8 positions agree with TRBD2. V lost 0 bases, J lost 7 bases, and 9 bases stayed unmatched. This CDR3 region has 15 residues. Looked up from germline, CDR1 is SGDLS and CDR2 is YYNGEE. CDR3: CASSVASGPYGEQYF. CDR3 nucleotides: TGTGCCAGCAGCGTAGCTAGCGGGCCGTACGGGGAGCAGTACTTC.

This clonotype was seen more than once but under ten times. The chain has TRBV5-4 and TRBJ2-6; unclear D gene. This CDR3 region has 15 residues. The germline V gene encodes CDR1 SGHNT and CDR2 YYREEE (reference sequence). Trimming pared 2 bases from V and 2 bases from J, leaving 8 bases between. Written as DNA, the CDR3 is TGTGCCAGCAGCTTCTATCTGCCTGGGGCCAACGTCCTGACTTTC. Protein: CASSFYLPGANVLTF. Complete variable domain (other parts from reference TRBV5-4 and TRBJ2-6): ETGVTQSPTHLIKTRGQQVTLRCSSQSGHNTVSWYQQALGQGPQFIFQYYREEENGRGNFPPRFSGLQFPNYSSELNVNALELDDSALYLCASSFYLPGANVLTFGAGSRLTVL.

The chain uses TRBV27 and TRBJ1-5; weak D call: TRBD1 (6 bases). The CDR3 has 13 residues. The V and J ends lost 10 bases and 7 bases respectively, with 17 bases between them. Germline values: CDR1 MNHEY, CDR2 SMNVEV (reference sequence). The DNA of the CDR3 is TGTGCCATCGCCCGGGGGCCGGGCCAGCCCCAGCATTTT. It encodes CAIARGPGQPQHF.

This clonotype was seen at least ten times. The genes are TRBV28 and TRBJ2-7, with D perhaps matching TRBD2 (6 bases). CDR1 MDHEN and CDR2 SYDVKM come from the germline V gene. The CDR3 loop spans 15 amino acids. Deletions cut 8 bases from V and 1 base from J, with 18 bases between. The CDR3 reads CASVGGVGRSYEQYF. CDR3 coding DNA: TGTGCCAGCGTGGGGGGTGTCGGGCGATCCTACGAGCAGTACTTC.